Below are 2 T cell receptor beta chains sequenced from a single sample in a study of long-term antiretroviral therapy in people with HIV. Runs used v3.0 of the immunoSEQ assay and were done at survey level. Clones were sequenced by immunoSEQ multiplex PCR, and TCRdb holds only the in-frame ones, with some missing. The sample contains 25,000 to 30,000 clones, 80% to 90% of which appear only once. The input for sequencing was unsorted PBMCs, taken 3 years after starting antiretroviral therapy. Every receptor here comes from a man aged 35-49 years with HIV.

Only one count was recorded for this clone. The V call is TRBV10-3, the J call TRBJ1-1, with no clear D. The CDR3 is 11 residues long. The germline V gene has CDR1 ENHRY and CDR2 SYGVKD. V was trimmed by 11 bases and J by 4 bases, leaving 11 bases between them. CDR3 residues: CAVNSGTEAFF. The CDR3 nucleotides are TGTGCCGTAAATTCGGGCACTGAAGCTTTCTTT.

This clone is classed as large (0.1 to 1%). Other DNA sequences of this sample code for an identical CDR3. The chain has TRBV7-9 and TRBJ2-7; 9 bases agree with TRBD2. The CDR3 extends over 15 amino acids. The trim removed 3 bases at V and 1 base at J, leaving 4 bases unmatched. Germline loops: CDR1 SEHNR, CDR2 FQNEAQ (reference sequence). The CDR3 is CASSFSGGPSYEQYF. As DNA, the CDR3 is TGTGCCAGCAGCTTTAGCGGGGGCCCATCCTACGAGCAGTACTTC.